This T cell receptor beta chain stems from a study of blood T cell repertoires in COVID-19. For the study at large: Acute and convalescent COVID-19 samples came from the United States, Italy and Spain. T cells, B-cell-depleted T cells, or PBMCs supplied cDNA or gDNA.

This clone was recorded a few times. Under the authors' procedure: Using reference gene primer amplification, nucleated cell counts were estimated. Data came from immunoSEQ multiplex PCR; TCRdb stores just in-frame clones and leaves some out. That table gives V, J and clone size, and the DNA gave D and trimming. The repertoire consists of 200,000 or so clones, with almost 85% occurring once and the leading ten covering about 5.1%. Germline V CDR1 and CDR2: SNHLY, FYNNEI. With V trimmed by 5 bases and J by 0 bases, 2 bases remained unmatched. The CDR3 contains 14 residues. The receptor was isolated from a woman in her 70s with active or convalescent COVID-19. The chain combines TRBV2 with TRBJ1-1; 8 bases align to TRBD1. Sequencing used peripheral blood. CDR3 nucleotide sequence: TGTGCCAGCAGTACAGGGGGTATGAACACTGAAGCTTTCTTT. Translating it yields CASSTGGMNTEAFF.